These T cell receptor beta chains were read from a single sample in a study of blood T cell dynamics during melanoma immunotherapy. The protocol was immunoSEQ multiplex PCR, while the TCRdb copy is restricted to in-frame clones and leaves out a portion. The data contain 4,500 to 7,000 clones, about 85% of them singletons. The sample here was blood, taken from a patient treated with checkpoint blockade. These receptors came from a human donor with melanoma. The CDR3 runs from the conserved cysteine through the conserved F or W. Some rows have no size entry. The others give once, few or many, or a class for an expanded clone.

. TRBJ1-2 TRBV29-1 CSVGGTGASGYTF
. TRBJ1-6 TRBV7-2 CASSLDQNSPLHF
. TRBJ2-2 TRBV18 CASSPERNTGELFF
. TRBJ1-3 TRBV6-5 CASSYSVRATGNTIYF
once TRBJ2-5 TRBV6-6 CASNTRGLAETQYF
. TRBJ2-7 TRBV7-5 CARSLGLAGGPQGEQYF
. TRBJ2-3 TRBV7-2 CASSLAAADTQYF
. TRBJ2-2 TRBV9 CASSFKTGWTGELFF
. TRBJ1-5 TRBV19 CASSIATHSNQPQHF
. TRBJ1-1 TRBV5-1 CASSRGGGRGVESTEAFF
. TRBJ1-1 TRBV7-2 CASIVGSGTEAFF
. TRBJ1-3 TRBV28 CASKGGWWESSGNTIYF
. TRBJ2-3 TRBV6-6 CASMDRALSTDTQYF
. TRBJ2-5 TRBV5-1 CASSLGIGAETQYF
. TRBJ2-1 TRBV6-5 CASSRTGPTYNEQFF
few TRBJ2-7 TRBV5-4 CASSLDRGDYEQYF
. TRBJ2-1 TRBV4-3 CASSHGTGSNEQFF
. TRBJ1-5 TRBV27 CASSTLSTGGINQPQHF
. TRBJ1-1 TRBV25-1 CASTGPVQGSAEAFF
. TRBJ2-5 TRBV6-5 CASSGQGETQYF
. TRBJ1-5 TRBV6-6 CASQTHRDINQPQHF
. TRBJ2-5 TRBV10-2 CASSGHLAEQETQYF
. TRBJ1-5 TRBV19 CASSIAPQYSNQPQHF
. TRBJ1-2 TRBV5-5 CASGTGTGGYGYTF
. TRBJ2-2 TRBV7-9 CANHNTGELFF
once TRBJ2-5 TRBV5-6 CASSSLRLAGQETQYF
. TRBJ1-1 TRBV7-6 CASSPDRVGNTEAFF
. TRBJ2-7 TRBV19 CASNDRGGAYEQYF
. TRBJ2-1 TRBV7-2 CASSPGGYNEQFF
. TRBJ1-1 TRBV10-3 CAISARGGEAFF
. TRBJ1-1 TRBV6-4 CASSSQGGTLNTEAFF
few TRBJ1-3 TRBV19 CASSVSSRSGNTIYF
. TRBJ2-5 TRBV10-1 CASNNGGAAETQYF
. TRBJ2-7 TRBV14 CASSQVNAVQYF
. TRBJ1-2 TRBV19 CASRDEERYGYTF
once TRBJ1-5 TRBV2 CASQSDRGDFSNQPQHF
. TRBJ1-2 TRBV5-3 CARSLITAIYGYTF
. TRBJ2-1 TRBV11-2 CASSLGQRGGHEQFF
. TRBJ1-1 TRBV5-8 CASSLASAGRTEAFF
once TRBJ1-5 TRBV12-5 CASGLSTPRGQPQHF
. TRBJ2-7 TRBV6-1 CASGRYEQYF
. TRBJ2-1 TRBV4-3 CASSQDESSYNEQFF
. TRBJ1-2 TRBV28 CATRDRAKDGYTF
. TRBJ1-6 TRBV7-8 CASSAYRGKNSPLHF
. TRBJ2-3 TRBV11-2 CASSLNSQVGDTQYF
. TRBJ2-3 TRBV9 CASSLGTSGVGTDTQYF
once TRBJ1-4 TRBV7-2 CASSLGTGPYEKLFF
once TRBJ2-5 TRBV4-1 CASSQDPSGGPLGTQYF
. TRBJ1-4 TRBV2 CASSGFFTAGGGGEKLFF
once TRBJ1-2 TRBV6-5 CASRGARDGSYTF
. TRBJ1-2 TRBV2 CASSLDSNYGYTF
. TRBJ1-6 TRBV9 CASSVDRGHNSPLHF
. TRBJ1-5 TRBV19 CASSGQGARNQPQHF
. TRBJ2-7 TRBV4-2 CASSQVSGSSYEQYF
once TRBJ1-6 TRBV6-1 CASKERQGNSPLHF
. TRBJ2-6 TRBV2 CARETSSWRSGANVLTF
once TRBJ1-4 TRBV10-3 CAIKSGANEKLFF